Given below is one T cell receptor beta chain in context. This table comes from immunoSEQ multiplex PCR, and its TCRdb copy is limited to in-frame clones, with some not included. This table holds approximately 97,000 clones, 90% to 97% found once. The record originates from a study of technical replicates of blood from several donors. V lost 7 bases, J lost 1 base, and 13 bases lay in between. The germline V gene has CDR1 ENHRY and CDR2 SYGVKD. CDR3 length: 14 amino acids. The receptor was derived from a human donor in good health. The chain links TRBV10-3 to TRBJ1-2; maybe TRBD1 (5 bases). Sequencing used T cells isolated from PBMCs. CDR3 in amino acids: CAITGQGINYGYTF. The CDR3 nucleotides are TGTGCCATCACCGGCCAGGGTATTAACTATGGCTACACCTTC.